The 27 T cell receptor beta chains reported below all come from one sample, sequenced in a study of shared clonotypes between healthy human individuals. Method: immunoSEQ multiplex PCR; TCRdb's copy keeps in-frame clones and lacks some. The sample consists of fewer than 700,000 clones, around 80% of them appearing once. Sequencing was done on a sample of PBMCs. These receptors were taken from a woman aged 40 to 55 in good health. Some clones in this sample may be carry-over from other donors' samples.

Of note for this clone: With a far larger clone one base away, a read error is the likely cause. The chain has TRBV7-9 and TRBJ2-3, with D unclear. Trimming cost V 0 bases and J 10 bases, with 8 bases left between them. The germline V gene has CDR1 SEHNR and CDR2 FQNEAQ (reference sequence). CDR3 length equals 12 residues. The DNA of the CDR3 is TGTGCCAGCAGCTTAGCGCCTAGTGCGCAGTATTTT. This translates into CASSLAPSAQYF.

The CDR3 coding sequence is TGCGCCAGCAGCCAAGAGGGCCGAGGGACCGCCGGGGAGCTGTTTTTT. This codes for CASSQEGRGTAGELFF. V and J are TRBV4-1 and TRBJ2-2; D is perhaps TRBD1 or TRBD2 (5 bases each). The CDR3 sequence is 16 residues long. V was pared by 0 bases and J by 6 bases, with 14 bases between. The germline V gene encodes CDR1 MGHRA and CDR2 YSYEKL.

The rearrangement joins TRBV2 to TRBJ1-5; D remains unclear. CDR1 and CDR2 (germline): SNHLY, FYNNEI. Trimming removed 8 bases at V and 4 bases at J, with 15 bases between. This CDR3 spans 14 amino acids. In DNA, the CDR3 is TGTGCCAGCGCTCCCTCCGGGAGAAATCAGCCCCAGCATTTT. Encoded protein: CASAPSGRNQPQHF.

This sequence joins TRBV28 and TRBJ1-5; D is unresolved. Germline V lookup: CDR1 MDHEN, CDR2 SYDVKM. Trimming removed 1 base from V and 0 bases from J, with 7 bases in between. The CDR3 spans 15 residues. CDR3 protein: CASSLFALSNQPQHF. CDR3 DNA: TGTGCCAGCAGTTTATTTGCGCTTAGCAATCAGCCCCAGCATTTT.

The chain uses TRBV5-1 and TRBJ2-3; 14 nucleotides line up with TRBD2. There are 16 residues in the CDR3. The germline gives CDR1 SGHRS, CDR2 YFSETQ. With V trimmed by 4 bases and J by 6 bases, 7 bases remained unmatched. The CDR3 is CASSLGTSGSLDTQYF. CDR3 nucleotide sequence: TGCGCCAGCAGCCTCGGGACTAGCGGGAGTCTCGATACGCAGTATTTT.

The chain joins TRBV9 to TRBJ2-1; 10 bases are shared with TRBD2. Trimming at V came to 4 bases and at J to 7 bases, leaving 11 bases not matched to a gene. The germline V gene encodes CDR1 SGDLS and CDR2 YYNGEE. CDR3 length equals 16 residues. CDR3 amino acids: CASSKGLAQAPNEQFF. DNA for the CDR3: TGTGCCAGCAGCAAGGGACTAGCGCAGGCCCCTAATGAGCAGTTCTTC.

This clone was seen only a few times. The chain combines TRBV6-5 with TRBJ1-2, with D possibly matching TRBD1 (5 bases). The germline CDR1 and CDR2 sequences are MNHEY and SVGAGI. The CDR3 has 14 amino acids. With 7 bases removed from V and 7 bases from J, the gap between germline ends came to 19 bases. CDR3 loop: CASTPAGRPSGYTF. CDR3 sequence (DNA): TGTGCCAGCACCCCGGCAGGGAGACCAAGTGGCTACACCTTC.

A few counts support this clone. V usage is TRBV5-1 and J usage is TRBJ2-5, with D possibly being TRBD1 or TRBD2 (5 bases each). This CDR3 has 13 residues. CDR1 is SGHRS and CDR2 is YFSETQ in the germline V gene. The V end was cut by 2 bases, the J end by 5 bases, with 10 bases between. The CDR3 region has the DNA TGCGCCAGCAGCTTCGGGACGGGGGAGACCCAGTACTTC. Translation: CASSFGTGETQYF.

The CDR3 sequence: CSVRGQGSEKLFF. The CDR3 coding sequence is TGCAGCGTCCGGGGACAGGGATCGGAAAAACTGTTTTTT. The chain joins TRBV29-1 to TRBJ1-4; TRBD1 matches 9 bases. The J segment lost 8 bases and the V segment lost 6 bases, leaving 7 bases of the junction unmatched. This CDR3 is 13 amino acids long. CDR1 and CDR2 from the germline V gene are SQVTM and ANQGSEA. The full variable domain, with the rest looked up from reference TRBV29-1 and TRBJ1-4, is SAVISQKPSRDICQRGTSLTIQCQVDSQVTMMFWYRQQPGQSLTLIATANQGSEATYESGFVIDKFPISRPNLTFSTLTVSNMSPEDSSIYLCSVRGQGSEKLFFGSGTQLSVL.

The chain employs TRBV30 and TRBJ1-2; possible D gene TRBD1, 5 bases. The CDR3 totals 14 residues. The V and J ends lost 0 bases and 3 bases respectively, with 11 bases between them. Germline V gene lookup returns CDR1 GTSNPN and CDR2 SVGIG (reference sequence). CDR3 nucleotide sequence: TGTGCCTGGAGTGTGTCAGGGATCTACTATGGCTACACCTTC. It encodes CAWSVSGIYYGYTF.

This clone was recorded at least ten times. The CDR3 region is CASSLSRDTSYEQYF. In DNA, the CDR3 is TGCGCCAGCAGCTTAAGCCGGGACACCTCCTACGAGCAGTACTTC. J is TRBJ2-7 and V is TRBV5-1, with TRBD1 as a possible D gene (6 bases). Germline lookup yields CDR1 SGHRS and CDR2 YFSETQ. The CDR3 consists of 15 residues. Trimming removed 2 bases at V and 0 bases at J, with 12 bases between. Combining the CDR3 with reference TRBV5-1 and TRBJ2-7 gives the whole variable domain KAGVTQTPRYLIKTRGQQVTLSCSPISGHRSVSWYQQTPGQGLQFLFEYFSETQRNKGNFPGRFSGRQFSNSRSEMNVSTLELGDSALYLCASSLSRDTSYEQYFGPGTRLTVT.

This clone was picked up many times. The chain is built from TRBV6-4 and TRBJ2-1; 11 bases match TRBD2. The V segment lost 0 bases and the J segment 9 bases; nucleotides outside the gene matches: 7. The CDR3 totals 16 residues. Germline CDR1 is MRHNA and CDR2 is SNTAGT. The CDR3 nucleotides read TGTGCCAGCAGTGACTCGATAGCGGGAGGGCCGAGTGAGCAGTTCTTC. Protein sequence: CASSDSIAGGPSEQFF.

The J gene is TRBJ1-5, the V gene TRBV6-5, with D uncertain. Germline assignment: CDR1 MNHEY and CDR2 SVGAGI. V was clipped by 4 bases and J by 1 base, with 11 bases between them. The CDR3 has 15 amino acids. The DNA for the CDR3 is TGTGCCAGCAGTTCCCTCGTTGGAAGCAATCAGCCCCAGCATTTT. Translation gives CASSSLVGSNQPQHF.

This clone occurred many times. The CDR3 coding sequence is TGTGCCAGCGCCAAGGGGTCTGGAAACACCATATATTTT. Translating it yields CASAKGSGNTIYF. The chain joins TRBV7-9 to TRBJ1-3, with D perhaps matching TRBD1 (5 bases). V was shortened by 8 bases and J by 1 base, with 9 bases between the two germline ends. The CDR3 has 13 amino acids. Germline CDR1 SEHNR, CDR2 FQNEAQ (reference sequence). Variable domain in full (rest from reference TRBV7-9 and TRBJ1-3): DTGVSQNPRHKITKRGQNVTFRCDPISEHNRLYWYRQTLGQGPEFLTYFQNEAQLEKSRLLSDRFSAERPKGSFSTLEIQRTEQGDSAMYLCASAKGSGNTIYFGEGSWLTVV.

In its sample, this clone was seen once. The genes are TRBV7-9 and TRBJ2-7; 9 bases are shared with TRBD2. CDR1 and CDR2 from the germline V gene are SEHNR and FQNEAQ (reference sequence). V dropped 5 bases and J dropped 4; count of bases not matched to a gene: 12. The CDR3 totals 16 residues. The CDR3 region has the DNA TGTGCCAGCAGCCTAACGGGCCTAGCGGGATCTTACGAGCAGTACTTC. This translates into CASSLTGLAGSYEQYF. The full variable domain, in which reference TRBV7-9 and TRBJ2-7 provide the parts outside the CDR3, is DTGVSQNPRHKITKRGQNVTFRCDPISEHNRLYWYRQTLGQGPEFLTYFQNEAQLEKSRLLSDRFSAERPKGSFSTLEIQRTEQGDSAMYLCASSLTGLAGSYEQYFGPGTRLTVT.

This clone was observed a few times. J is TRBJ2-2 and V is TRBV7-9; 13 bases align to TRBD2. Looked up from germline, CDR1 is SEHNR and CDR2 is FQNEAQ (reference sequence). There are 16 residues in the CDR3. The junction had 1 base not matched to a gene; V was cut back by 1 base and J by 5 bases. Here the CDR3 reads CASSLGTSGSTGELFF. The CDR3 region has the DNA TGTGCCAGCAGCTTAGGGACTAGCGGGAGTACCGGGGAGCTGTTTTTT.

The chain couples TRBV5-1 to TRBJ2-6, with 9 bases identical to TRBD1. The length of the CDR3 is 18 residues. V dropped 3 bases and J dropped 4; count of bases not matched to a gene: 11. Germline CDR1 and CDR2: SGHRS and YFSETQ. The CDR3 is CASSSTNRGLTGANVLTF. The CDR3 DNA follows: TGCGCCAGCAGCTCGACGAACAGGGGGCTAACAGGGGCCAACGTCCTGACTTTC.

The chain combines TRBV18 with TRBJ2-2; 7 bases line up with TRBD2. This CDR3 has 16 amino acids. The J segment lost 1 base and the V segment lost 1 base, leaving 3 bases of the junction unmatched. Germline loops: CDR1 KGHSH, CDR2 LQKENI. The CDR3 bases are TGTGCCAGCTCACCACTCCCGGGAGGGAACACCGGGGAGCTGTTTTTT. As protein: CASSPLPGGNTGELFF. The whole variable domain, remainder taken from reference TRBV18 and TRBJ2-2, is NAGVMQNPRHLVRRRGQEARLRCSPMKGHSHVYWYRQLPEEGLKFMVYLQKENIIDESGMPKERFSAEFPKEGPSILRIQQVVRGDSAAYFCASSPLPGGNTGELFFGEGSRLTVL.

This chain links TRBV15 with TRBJ2-3; D may correspond to TRBD1 or TRBD2 (5 bases each). The CDR3 runs to 16 residues. V lost 4 bases and J 1 base, leaving 15 bases between the germline ends. Germline V gene lookup returns CDR1 LNHNV and CDR2 YYDKDF (reference sequence). CDR3 bases: TGTGCCACCAGCACGGGGCTAGCCTATCGCACAGATACGCAGTATTTT. Its translation is CATSTGLAYRTDTQYF.

The chain combines TRBV7-2 with TRBJ1-1, with D unclear. Germline assignment: CDR1 SGHTA and CDR2 FQGNSA. The CDR3 sequence is 14 residues long. The V end was cut by 3 bases, the J end by 1 base, with 9 bases between. The CDR3 loop is CASSLSRSNTEAFF. CDR3 coding DNA: TGTGCCAGCAGCTTGAGCCGATCGAACACTGAAGCTTTCTTT. Drawing the rest from reference TRBV7-2 and TRBJ1-1, the complete variable domain is GAGVSQSPSNKVTEKGKDVELRCDPISGHTALYWYRQSLGQGLEFLIYFQGNSAPDKSGLPSDRFSAERTGGSVSTLTIQRTQQEDSAVYLCASSLSRSNTEAFFGQGTRLTVV.

This chain uses TRBV28 with TRBJ1-1, with 7 bases lining up with TRBD1. After removal of 2 bases from V and 10 bases from J, the junction contained 13 bases not matched to a gene. The CDR3 covers 15 residues. Germline V gene data show CDR1 as MDHEN and CDR2 as SYDVKM. The CDR3 here is CASSLRTGTQGVAFF. The CDR3 bases are TGTGCCAGCAGTTTACGCACAGGGACCCAGGGGGTAGCTTTCTTT.

This clone turned up a few times. CDR3 residues: CASSPRRGSGEQYF. The CDR3 bases are TGTGCCAGCTCACCACGAAGGGGATCAGGCGAGCAGTACTTC. J is TRBJ2-7 and V is TRBV18; possible D gene TRBD1, 5 bases. With 1 base removed from V and 6 bases from J, the gap between germline ends came to 13 bases. Looked up from germline, CDR1 is KGHSH and CDR2 is LQKENI. The CDR3 loop spans 14 amino acids.

The chain recombines TRBV5-4 with TRBJ2-3; 9 bases are a match to TRBD2. V was clipped by 4 bases and J by 2 bases; unmatched bases: 8. The CDR3 sequence is 16 residues long. Germline V gives CDR1 SGHNT, CDR2 YYREEE (reference sequence). CDR3 coding DNA: TGTGCCAGCAGCCCCGGACTAGCGTACAACACAGATACGCAGTATTTT. Encoded protein: CASSPGLAYNTDTQYF. Filled out from reference TRBV5-4 and TRBJ2-3, the complete variable domain reads ETGVTQSPTHLIKTRGQQVTLRCSSQSGHNTVSWYQQALGQGPQFIFQYYREEENGRGNFPPRFSGLQFPNYSSELNVNALELDDSALYLCASSPGLAYNTDTQYFGPGTRLTVL.

With regard to this clone: A far more abundant clone sits one base away, making this likely a read error. Other DNA sequences from this sample encode an identical CDR3 as well. The V call is TRBV7-8, the J call TRBJ1-1; D is unresolved. CDR1 and CDR2 from the germline V gene are SGHVS and FQNEAQ. The length of the CDR3 is 12 residues. Trimming pared 3 bases from V and 2 bases from J, leaving 4 bases between. CDR3 in amino acids: CASSFLNTEAFF. CDR3 coding DNA: TGTGCCAGCAGCTTTCTAAACACTGAAGCTTTCTTT. The full variable domain, completed using reference TRBV7-8 and TRBJ1-1, is GAGVSQSPRYKVAKRGQDVALRCDPISGHVSLFWYQQALGQGPEFLTYFQNEAQLDKSGLPSDRFFAERPEGSVSTLKIQRTQQEDSAVYLCASSFLNTEAFFGQGTRLTVV.

This clone was recorded only once. The chain employs TRBV27 and TRBJ1-2; 9 bases align to TRBD1. Germline values: CDR1 MNHEY, CDR2 SMNVEV (reference sequence). The CDR3 totals 13 residues. V dropped 5 bases and J dropped 7; count of bases not matched to a gene: 5. The CDR3 DNA reads as TGTGCCAGCAGTAAACAGGGGGCGGGTGGCTACACCTTC. Translation gives CASSKQGAGGYTF.

The genes are TRBV7-9 and TRBJ2-2; 10 nucleotides match TRBD2. The CDR3 is made up of 18 amino acids. Trimming cost V 5 bases and J 5 bases; bases outside gene matches: 14. Germline V gives CDR1 SEHNR, CDR2 FQNEAQ (reference sequence). CDR3 coding DNA: TGTGCCAGCAGCGAGAGGCCTCTAGCGGGAGAGGGGACCGGGGAGCTGTTTTTT. It translates to CASSERPLAGEGTGELFF.

The V gene is TRBV20-1, the J gene TRBJ1-1, with D maybe TRBD1 (6 bases). The CDR3 sequence is 11 residues long. In germline, CDR1 is DFQATT, CDR2 SNEGSKA (reference sequence). This chain's CDR3 is CRPGGSAEAFF. The CDR3 DNA follows: TGCAGGCCCGGGGGCAGTGCTGAAGCTTTCTTT.